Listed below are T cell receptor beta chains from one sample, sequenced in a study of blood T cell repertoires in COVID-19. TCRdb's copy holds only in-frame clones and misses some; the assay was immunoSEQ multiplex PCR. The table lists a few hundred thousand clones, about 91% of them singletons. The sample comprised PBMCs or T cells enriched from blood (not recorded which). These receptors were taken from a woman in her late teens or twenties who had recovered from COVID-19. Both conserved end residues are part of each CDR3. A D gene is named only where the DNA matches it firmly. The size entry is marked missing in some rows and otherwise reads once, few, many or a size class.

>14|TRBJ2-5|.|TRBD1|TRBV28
TGTGCCAGCCGGGACAGGGGACGAATGGCGACCCAGTACTTC
CASRDRGRMATQYF
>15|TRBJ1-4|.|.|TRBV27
TGTGCCAGCAGTCACCAGACGGGAGGGAATGAAAAACTGTTTTTT
CASSHQTGGNEKLFF
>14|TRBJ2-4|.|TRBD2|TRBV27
TGTGCCAGCAGTTTAGGCGGGAGGTGGAACATTCAGTACTTC
CASSLGGRWNIQYF
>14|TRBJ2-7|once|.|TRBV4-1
TGCGCCAGCAGCCAAGGTACCTACTCCTACGAGCAGTACTTC
CASSQGTYSYEQYF
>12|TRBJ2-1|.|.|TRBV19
TGTGCCAGTATGGGCAGTCGGCTTGAGCAGTTCTTC
CASMGSRLEQFF
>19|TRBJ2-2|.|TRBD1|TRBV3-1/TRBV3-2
TGTGCCAGCAGCCAAGCACCGGGGACAGGGGAAGGCGGCGGAAGGGAGCTGTTTTTT
CASSQAPGTGEGGGRELFF
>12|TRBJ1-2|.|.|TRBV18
TGTGCCAGCTCACGCAGGGATTTTGGCTACACCTTC
CASSRRDFGYTF
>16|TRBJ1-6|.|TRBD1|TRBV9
TGTGCCAGCAGCGTCGGTTGGGACAGTAGTAATTCACCCCTCCACTTT
CASSVGWDSSNSPLHF
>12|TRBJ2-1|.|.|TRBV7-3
TGTGCCAGCAGCTTAAGGTCAGGACAACTGTTCTTC
CASSLRSGQLFF
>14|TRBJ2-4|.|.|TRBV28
TGTGCCAGCAGTCGAGCGGTAGCCAAAAACATTCAGTACTTC
CASSRAVAKNIQYF
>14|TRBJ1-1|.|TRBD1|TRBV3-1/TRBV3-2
TGTGCCAGCAGCCTGCAGGACAGGTACACTGAAGCTTTCTTT
CASSLQDRYTEAFF
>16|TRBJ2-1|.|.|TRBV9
TGTGCCAGCAGCGTAGGGGGGGGCTACACCTACAATGAGCAGTTCTTC
CASSVGGGYTYNEQFF
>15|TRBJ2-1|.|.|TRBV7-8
TGTGCCAGCAGCTATCCCCAGCGAGGGAGTAATGAGCAGTTCTTC
CASSYPQRGSNEQFF
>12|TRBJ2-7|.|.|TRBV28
TGTGCCAGCAGTTTCTCAGGGGTTGAGCAGTACTTC
CASSFSGVEQYF
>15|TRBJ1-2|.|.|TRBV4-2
TGTGCCAGCAGCCATACGACAGGCGTTAACTATGGCTACACCTTC
CASSHTTGVNYGYTF